These 4 T cell receptor beta chains originate from one sample sequenced in a study of T cells after somatic rescue of genetic block. TCRdb keeps only in-frame clones here, not all; method: immunoSEQ multiplex PCR. This sample has about 68,000 clones, with under 95% found just once. Material for sequencing was peripheral blood mononuclear cells (PBMCs). The receptors here all came from a man aged 40-49 years.

The chain employs TRBV5-1 and TRBJ2-2; D not certain. V dropped 4 bases and J dropped 2 bases, with 12 bases sitting between them. The germline V gene has CDR1 SGHRS and CDR2 YFSETQ. The CDR3 is 15 amino acids. The CDR3 region is CASSPATTNTGELFF. The DNA of the CDR3 is TGCGCCAGCAGCCCAGCTACCACTAACACCGGGGAGCTGTTTTTT.

This clone occurred once. CDR3 sequence: CASTAAPQGAGTEAFF. The CDR3 DNA reads TGTGCCAGCACGGCCGCTCCACAGGGGGCCGGCACTGAAGCTTTCTTT. J is TRBJ1-1 and V is TRBV5-6; 9 bases align to TRBD1. The CDR3 spans 16 residues. The V gene's germline CDR1 is SGHDT and CDR2 YYEEEE. Unmatched junction bases numbered 13, after V lost 6 bases and J lost 4 bases.

The chain recombines TRBV5-1 with TRBJ2-1; TRBD2 agrees at 12 bases. The ends lost 4 bases at V and 9 bases at J; junction bases unmatched: 8. The CDR3 has 15 amino acids. Germline values: CDR1 SGHRS, CDR2 YFSETQ. CDR3 residues: CASSLGTSGYREQFF. CDR3 in DNA: TGCGCCAGCAGCCTCGGGACTAGCGGGTACCGTGAGCAGTTCTTC.

The chain recombines TRBV10-3 with TRBJ2-1; 14 bases match TRBD2. This CDR3 spans 14 amino acids. The ends lost 5 bases at V and 8 bases at J; junction bases unmatched: 2. The germline V gene has CDR1 ENHRY and CDR2 SYGVKD. The DNA of the CDR3 is TGTGCCATCAGTAGACTAGCGGGAGGGGATGAGCAGTTCTTC. This codes for CAISRLAGGDEQFF.